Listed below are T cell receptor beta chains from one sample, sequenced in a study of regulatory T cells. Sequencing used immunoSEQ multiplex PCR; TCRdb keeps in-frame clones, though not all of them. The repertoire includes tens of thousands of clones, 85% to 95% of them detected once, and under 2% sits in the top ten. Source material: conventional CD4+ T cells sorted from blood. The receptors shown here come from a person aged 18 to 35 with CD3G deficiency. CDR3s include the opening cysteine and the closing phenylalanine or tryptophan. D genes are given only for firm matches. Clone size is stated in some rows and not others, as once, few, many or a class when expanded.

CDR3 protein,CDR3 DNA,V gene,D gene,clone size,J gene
CASSLGGLYNEQFF,TGTGCCAGCAGTTTGGGGGGGTTATACAATGAGCAGTTCTTC,TRBV28,TRBD2,-,TRBJ2-1
CASSFRGTGKGQPQHF,TGTGCCAGCAGCTTTAGAGGGACAGGGAAAGGTCAGCCCCAGCATTTT,TRBV28,TRBD1,-,TRBJ1-5
CASSQKTSGGPGELFF,TGTGCCAGCAGCCAAAAGACTAGCGGGGGGCCCGGGGAGCTGTTTTTT,TRBV5-6,TRBD2,-,TRBJ2-2
CASSLTSGYNEQFF,TGTGCCAGCAGTTTAACTAGCGGGTACAATGAGCAGTTCTTC,TRBV9,TRBD2,-,TRBJ2-1
CASRPTGGNYGYTF,TGTGCCAGCAGACCTACAGGGGGGAACTATGGCTACACCTTC,TRBV9,TRBD1,few,TRBJ1-2
CASKGGQETQYF,TGTGCCAGCAAGGGCGGGCAAGAGACCCAGTACTTC,TRBV6-5,-,-,TRBJ2-5
CASSTGRPHTEAFF,TGTGCCAGTAGTACCGGCAGGCCCCACACTGAAGCTTTCTTT,TRBV19,-,-,TRBJ1-1
CASSLGRSGRETQYF,TGTGCCAGCAGCTTAGGGAGGAGCGGGCGCGAGACCCAGTACTTC,TRBV7-9,-,-,TRBJ2-5
CASSELGFYEQYF,TGTGCCAGCAGTGAACTAGGCTTTTACGAGCAGTACTTC,TRBV6-1,-,-,TRBJ2-7
CASSPAGVNTGELFF,TGTGCCAGCTCACCCGCCGGCGTGAACACCGGGGAGCTGTTTTTT,TRBV18,-,-,TRBJ2-2
CASSLFPIRSYEQYF,TGTGCCAGCAGTCTTTTCCCGATACGGTCCTACGAGCAGTACTTC,TRBV6-1,-,-,TRBJ2-7
CASIGSHF,TGTGCCAGCATAGGATCGCATTTT,TRBV7-9,-,-,TRBJ1-5
CASSLGTSSDTQYF,TGCGCCAGCAGCTTGGGTACTAGCTCAGATACGCAGTATTTT,TRBV5-1,-,once,TRBJ2-3
CASSPGEIYNEQFF,TGTGCCAGCAGCCCTGGAGAGATTTACAATGAGCAGTTCTTC,TRBV11-3,-,-,TRBJ2-1
CASSLTRPAKETQYF,TGTGCCAGCAGCTTAACGCGCCCAGCGAAGGAGACCCAGTACTTC,TRBV7-3,-,-,TRBJ2-5
CASSHRTEQFF,TGTGCCAGCAGTCATAGGACGGAGCAGTTCTTC,TRBV28,-,-,TRBJ2-1
CASSYFPNTEAFF,TGTGCCAGCAGTTATTTTCCTAACACTGAAGCTTTCTTT,TRBV6-1,-,-,TRBJ1-1
CASSFSRGLQETQYF,TGTGCCAGCAGTTTTTCTCGCGGCCTCCAAGAGACCCAGTACTTC,TRBV28,-,-,TRBJ2-5
CASSSTLGLAGANEQFF,TGTGCCAGCAGTTCAACCCTGGGACTAGCGGGAGCGAATGAGCAGTTCTTC,TRBV28,TRBD2,-,TRBJ2-1
CASSLTSFETQYF,TGCGCCAGCAGCTTAACTAGCTTTGAGACCCAGTACTTC,TRBV5-1,-,-,TRBJ2-5
CASSVTAGVSYEQYF,TGTGCCAGCAGTGTGACAGCTGGAGTATCCTACGAGCAGTACTTC,TRBV6-1,-,-,TRBJ2-7
CASSLRGLRQGGSTDTQYF,TGTGCCAGCAGCTTACGGGGATTAAGGCAGGGAGGCAGCACAGATACGCAGTATTTT,TRBV7-8,-,-,TRBJ2-3
CASSFGTGDSPLHF,TGCGCCAGCAGCTTTGGGACAGGTGATTCACCCCTCCACTTT,TRBV5-1,TRBD1,-,TRBJ1-6
CASSQPGGGSGNTIYF,TGCGCCAGCAGCCAACCGGGGGGGGGCTCTGGAAACACCATATATTTT,TRBV4-3,-,-,TRBJ1-3
CASSEVGGSLADIQYF,TGTGCCAGCAGTGAGGTGGGAGGAAGCCTTGCAGACATTCAGTACTTC,TRBV6-1,-,-,TRBJ2-4
CASSLPSGRSYEQFF,TGTGCCAGCAGTTTACCTAGCGGAAGGTCCTATGAGCAGTTCTTC,TRBV28,TRBD2,once,TRBJ2-1
CASSIPTGRNQETQYF,TGTGCCAGTAGTATTCCGACAGGGCGAAATCAAGAGACCCAGTACTTC,TRBV19,TRBD1,-,TRBJ2-5
CASSLEGRGTEAFF,TGTGCCAGCAGCTTGGAGGGGCGCGGAACTGAAGCTTTCTTT,TRBV7-9,-,few,TRBJ1-1